The rows below give T cell receptor beta chains drawn from one sample of a study of OX40 agonist ivuxolimab in advanced cancers. Sequencing used immunoSEQ multiplex PCR; TCRdb keeps in-frame clones, though not all of them. The table shows almost 85,000 clones, with more than 70% occurring only once. The sample here was CD4+ or CD8+ T cells sorted from blood, taken in a trial of the OX40 agonist ivuxolimab. These receptor sequences come from an adult with an advanced solid tumor such as melanoma, head and neck, liver or kidney cancer. Each CDR3 is given with its conserved first and last residue. The D gene is left open where the match is weak. For some rows the clone size is stated as once, few or many, or as a class when expanded; others skip it.

clone_size: few
v_call: TRBV7-7
j_call: TRBJ2-2
d_call: TRBD1
cdr3_nt: TGTGCTAGCAGCCCGGACAGGCTAAACACCGGGGAGCTGTTTTTT
cdr3_aa: CASSPDRLNTGELFF

clone_size: NA
v_call: TRBV5-4
j_call: TRBJ2-2
d_call: TRBD1
cdr3_nt: TGTGCCAGCAGCTTGACAGGGGGATCGGGAACCGGGGAGCTGTTTTTT
cdr3_aa: CASSLTGGSGTGELFF

clone_size: NA
v_call: TRBV27
j_call: TRBJ1-5
d_call: NA
cdr3_nt: TGTGCCAGCAGTTTATCGGGGGGGAATCAGCCCCAGCATTTT
cdr3_aa: CASSLSGGNQPQHF

clone_size: NA
v_call: TRBV18
j_call: TRBJ2-5
d_call: TRBD1
cdr3_nt: TGTGCCAGCTCACCTGGGGGGACAGGAAAAGAGACCCAGTACTTC
cdr3_aa: CASSPGGTGKETQYF

clone_size: NA
v_call: TRBV30
j_call: TRBJ2-7
d_call: NA
cdr3_nt: TGTGCCTGGAGTGCAGGACAAAGCAACTACGAGCAGTACTTC
cdr3_aa: CAWSAGQSNYEQYF

clone_size: NA
v_call: TRBV13
j_call: TRBJ2-7
d_call: TRBD2
cdr3_nt: TGTGCCAGCAGCCCACGGGCGGGAGGGCTCTACGAGCAGTACTTC
cdr3_aa: CASSPRAGGLYEQYF

clone_size: NA
v_call: TRBV4-1
j_call: TRBJ2-5
d_call: NA
cdr3_nt: TGCGCCAGCAGTCGCCAGGTAGGGGAAGAGACCCAGTACTTC
cdr3_aa: CASSRQVGEETQYF

clone_size: NA
v_call: TRBV4-1
j_call: TRBJ1-2
d_call: TRBD1
cdr3_nt: TGCGCCAGCAGCCCCCGGACAGGGGGCCCCCCTTATGGCTACACCTTC
cdr3_aa: CASSPRTGGPPYGYTF

clone_size: NA
v_call: TRBV5-1
j_call: TRBJ1-1
d_call: NA
cdr3_nt: TGCGCCAGCAGCGGGTCCGGGGTAATAGGCACTGAAGCTTTCTTT
cdr3_aa: CASSGSGVIGTEAFF

clone_size: NA
v_call: TRBV5-1
j_call: TRBJ2-2
d_call: NA
cdr3_nt: TGCGCCAGCAGCTCGGACGGTAACACCGGGGAGCTGTTTTTT
cdr3_aa: CASSSDGNTGELFF

clone_size: NA
v_call: TRBV5-6
j_call: TRBJ1-5
d_call: NA
cdr3_nt: TGTGCCAGCACCTTTGAAAATTTCGCGACCCAGCATTTT
cdr3_aa: CASTFENFATQHF

clone_size: NA
v_call: TRBV2
j_call: TRBJ2-7
d_call: TRBD1
cdr3_nt: TGTGCCAGCAAACTCCAGGGGGCCGCCACCACCTACGAGCAGTACTTC
cdr3_aa: CASKLQGAATTYEQYF

clone_size: NA
v_call: TRBV7-9
j_call: TRBJ2-7
d_call: NA
cdr3_nt: TGTGCCAGCAGCTTTAAGTACGAGCAGTACTTC
cdr3_aa: CASSFKYEQYF

clone_size: NA
v_call: TRBV5-1
j_call: TRBJ1-2
d_call: NA
cdr3_nt: TGCGCCAGCAGCTTAGGGCTTCTCTATGGCTACACCTTC
cdr3_aa: CASSLGLLYGYTF

clone_size: NA
v_call: TRBV5-6
j_call: TRBJ2-7
d_call: NA
cdr3_nt: TGTGCCAGCAGCTTGACAGGGGGAGGGGAGCAGTACTTC
cdr3_aa: CASSLTGGGEQYF

clone_size: NA
v_call: TRBV7-8
j_call: TRBJ2-7
d_call: TRBD1
cdr3_nt: TGTGCCAGCACGGGACAGGGGAGGGACGAGCAGTACTTC
cdr3_aa: CASTGQGRDEQYF

clone_size: many
v_call: TRBV2
j_call: TRBJ1-1
d_call: NA
cdr3_nt: TGTGCCAGCAGTGCCCCTATCATAGCTTTCTTT
cdr3_aa: CASSAPIIAFF

clone_size: NA
v_call: TRBV18
j_call: TRBJ2-2
d_call: TRBD1
cdr3_nt: TGTGCCAGCTCATCAAGACAGGGTGGCACCGGGGAGCTGTTTTTT
cdr3_aa: CASSSRQGGTGELFF